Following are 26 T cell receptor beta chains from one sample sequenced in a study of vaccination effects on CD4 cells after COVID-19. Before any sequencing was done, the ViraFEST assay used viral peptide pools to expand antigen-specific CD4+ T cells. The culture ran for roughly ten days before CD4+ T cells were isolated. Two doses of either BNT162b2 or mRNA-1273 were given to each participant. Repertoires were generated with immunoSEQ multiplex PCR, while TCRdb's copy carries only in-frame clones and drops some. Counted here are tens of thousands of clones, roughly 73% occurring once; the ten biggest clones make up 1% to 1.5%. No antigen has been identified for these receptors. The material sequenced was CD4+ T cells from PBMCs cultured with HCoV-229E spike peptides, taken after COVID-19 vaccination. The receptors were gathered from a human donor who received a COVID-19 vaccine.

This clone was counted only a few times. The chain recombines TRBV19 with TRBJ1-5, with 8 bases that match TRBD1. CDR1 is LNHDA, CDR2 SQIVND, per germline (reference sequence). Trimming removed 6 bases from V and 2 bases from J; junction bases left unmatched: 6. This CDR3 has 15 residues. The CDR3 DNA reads TGTGCCAGTAGGTCAGGGGGCTCTGGCAATCAGCCCCAGCATTTT. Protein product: CASRSGGSGNQPQHF.

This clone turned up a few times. The chain's CDR3 is CASSEAKFQGRDGYTF. The CDR3 DNA reads as TGTGCCAGCAGTGAAGCGAAATTCCAGGGACGTGATGGCTACACCTTC. This chain links TRBV2 with TRBJ1-2, with D perhaps TRBD1 (5 bases). CDR1 SNHLY and CDR2 FYNNEI come from the germline V gene. CDR3 length equals 16 residues. V lost 0 bases, J lost 6 bases, and 17 bases lay in between.

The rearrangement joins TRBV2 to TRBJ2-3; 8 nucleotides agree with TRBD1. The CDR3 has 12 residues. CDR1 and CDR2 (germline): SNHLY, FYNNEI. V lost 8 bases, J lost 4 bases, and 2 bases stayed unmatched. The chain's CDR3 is CASRTGSDTQYF. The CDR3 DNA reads TGTGCCAGCCGGACAGGGTCAGATACGCAGTATTTT.

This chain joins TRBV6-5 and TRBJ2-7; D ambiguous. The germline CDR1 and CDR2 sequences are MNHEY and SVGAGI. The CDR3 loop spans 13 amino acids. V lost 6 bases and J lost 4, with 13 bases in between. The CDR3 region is CASRKGPAYEQYV. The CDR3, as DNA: TGTGCCAGCAGAAAGGGTCCGGCGTACGAGCAGTACGTC.

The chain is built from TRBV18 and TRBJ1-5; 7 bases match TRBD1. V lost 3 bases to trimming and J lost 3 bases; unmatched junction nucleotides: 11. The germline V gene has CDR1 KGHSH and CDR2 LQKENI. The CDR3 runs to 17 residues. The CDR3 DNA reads TGTGCCAGCTCACCCAGAATGCCGGGACAGCTCAATCAGCCCCAGCATTTT. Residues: CASSPRMPGQLNQPQHF.

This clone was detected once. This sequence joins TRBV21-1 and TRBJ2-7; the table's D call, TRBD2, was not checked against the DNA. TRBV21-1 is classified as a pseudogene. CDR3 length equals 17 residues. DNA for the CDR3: TGTGCCAGCAGCAAAGACAACCGCCGGGGTTTTACGTACGAGCAGTACGTC. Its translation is CASSKDNRRGFTYEQYV.

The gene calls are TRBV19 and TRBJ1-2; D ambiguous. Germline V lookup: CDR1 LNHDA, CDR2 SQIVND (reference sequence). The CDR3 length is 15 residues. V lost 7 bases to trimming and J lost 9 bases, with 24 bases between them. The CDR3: CASNPVSGYGVRYTF. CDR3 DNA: TGTGCCAGTAACCCCGTCTCCGGATATGGTGTTCGCTACACCTTC.

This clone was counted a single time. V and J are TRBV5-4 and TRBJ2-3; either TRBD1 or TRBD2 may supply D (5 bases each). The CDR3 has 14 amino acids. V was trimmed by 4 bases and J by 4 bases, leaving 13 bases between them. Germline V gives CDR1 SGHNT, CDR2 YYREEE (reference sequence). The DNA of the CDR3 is TGTGCCAGCAGCCCCGAGATGGGGGCAGATACGCAGTATTTT. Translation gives CASSPEMGADTQYF.

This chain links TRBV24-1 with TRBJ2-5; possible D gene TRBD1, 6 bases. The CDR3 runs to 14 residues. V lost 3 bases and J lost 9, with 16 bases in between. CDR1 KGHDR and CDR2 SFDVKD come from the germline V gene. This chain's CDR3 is CATSDNRAVRPQYF. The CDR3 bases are TGTGCCACCAGTGATAACAGGGCCGTAAGACCCCAGTACTTC.

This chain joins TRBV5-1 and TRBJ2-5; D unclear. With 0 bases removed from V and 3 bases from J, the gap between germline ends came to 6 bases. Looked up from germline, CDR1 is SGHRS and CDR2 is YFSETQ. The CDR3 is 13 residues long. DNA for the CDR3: TGCGCCAGCAGCTTGGATGGCGAAGAGACCCAGTACTTC. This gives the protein CASSLDGEETQYF.

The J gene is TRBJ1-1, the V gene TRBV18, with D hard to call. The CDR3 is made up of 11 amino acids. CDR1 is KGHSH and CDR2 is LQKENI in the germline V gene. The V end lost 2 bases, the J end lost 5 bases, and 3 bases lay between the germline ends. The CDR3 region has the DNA TGTGCCAGCTCACCAGGGACTGAAGCTTTCTTT. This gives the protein CASSPGTEAFF.

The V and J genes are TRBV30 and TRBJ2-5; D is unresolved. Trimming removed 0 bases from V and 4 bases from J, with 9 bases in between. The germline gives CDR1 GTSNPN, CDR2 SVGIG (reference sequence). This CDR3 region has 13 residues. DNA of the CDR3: TGTGCCTGGAGTGTACTCTCGCGAGAGACCCAGTACTTC. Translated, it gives CAWSVLSRETQYF.

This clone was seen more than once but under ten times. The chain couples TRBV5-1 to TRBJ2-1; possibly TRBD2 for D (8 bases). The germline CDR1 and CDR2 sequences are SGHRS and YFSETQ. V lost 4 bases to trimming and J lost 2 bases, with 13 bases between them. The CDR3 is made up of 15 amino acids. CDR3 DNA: TGCGCCAGCAGCCCGGGAGGGGGCGCCTACAATGAGCAGTTCTTC. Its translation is CASSPGGGAYNEQFF. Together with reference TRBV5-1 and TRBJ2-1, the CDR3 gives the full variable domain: KAGVTQTPRYLIKTRGQQVTLSCSPISGHRSVSWYQQTPGQGLQFLFEYFSETQRNKGNFPGRFSGRQFSNSRSEMNVSTLELGDSALYLCASSPGGGAYNEQFFGPGTRLTVL.

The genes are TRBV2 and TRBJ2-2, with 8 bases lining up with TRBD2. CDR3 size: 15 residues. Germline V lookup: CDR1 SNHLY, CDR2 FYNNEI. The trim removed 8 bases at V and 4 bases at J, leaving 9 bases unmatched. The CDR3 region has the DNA TGTGCCAGCCGGAGGCGGGGGGCAGGCACCGGGGAGCTGTTTTTT. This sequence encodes CASRRRGAGTGELFF.

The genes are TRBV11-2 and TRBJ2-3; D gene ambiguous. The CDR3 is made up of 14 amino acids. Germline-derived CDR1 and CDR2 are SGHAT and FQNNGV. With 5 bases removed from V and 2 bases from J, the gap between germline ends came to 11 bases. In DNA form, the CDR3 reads TGTGCCAGCAGCCAACGCCAGCTCACAGATACGCAGTATTTT. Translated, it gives CASSQRQLTDTQYF. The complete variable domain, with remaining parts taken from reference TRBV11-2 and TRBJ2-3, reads EAGVAQSPRYKIIEKRQSVAFWCNPISGHATLYWYQQILGQGPKLLIQFQNNGVVDDSQLPKDRFSAERLKGVDSTLKIQPAKLEDSAVYLCASSQRQLTDTQYFGPGTRLTVL.

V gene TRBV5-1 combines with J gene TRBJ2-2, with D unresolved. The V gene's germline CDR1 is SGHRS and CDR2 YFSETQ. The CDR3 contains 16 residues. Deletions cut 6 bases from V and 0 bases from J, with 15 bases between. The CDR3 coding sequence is TGCGCCAGCACCCCTACTACTTTTACGAACACCGGGGAGCTGTTTTTT. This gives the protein CASTPTTFTNTGELFF.

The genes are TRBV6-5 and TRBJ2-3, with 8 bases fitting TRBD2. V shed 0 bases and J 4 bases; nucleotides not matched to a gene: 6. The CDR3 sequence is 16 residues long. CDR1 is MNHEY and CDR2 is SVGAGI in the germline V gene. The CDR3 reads CASSYSGGGYPDTQYF. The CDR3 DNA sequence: TGTGCCAGCAGTTACTCCGGCGGGGGGTATCCAGATACGCAGTATTTT.

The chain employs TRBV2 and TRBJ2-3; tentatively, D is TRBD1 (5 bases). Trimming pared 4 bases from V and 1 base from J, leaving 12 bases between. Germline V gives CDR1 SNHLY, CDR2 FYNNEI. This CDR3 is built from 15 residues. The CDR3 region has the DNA TGTGCCAGCAGTGCCTGGGGCCTCGGCACAGATACGCAGTATTTT. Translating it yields CASSAWGLGTDTQYF.

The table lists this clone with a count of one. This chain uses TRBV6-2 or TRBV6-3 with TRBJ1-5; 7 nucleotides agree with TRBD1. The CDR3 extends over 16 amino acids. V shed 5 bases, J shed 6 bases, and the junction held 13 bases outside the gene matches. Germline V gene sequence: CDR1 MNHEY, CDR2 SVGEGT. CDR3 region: CASSARTGQTRQPQHF. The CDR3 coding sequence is TGTGCCAGCAGTGCCCGGACAGGTCAGACGCGTCAGCCCCAGCATTTT.

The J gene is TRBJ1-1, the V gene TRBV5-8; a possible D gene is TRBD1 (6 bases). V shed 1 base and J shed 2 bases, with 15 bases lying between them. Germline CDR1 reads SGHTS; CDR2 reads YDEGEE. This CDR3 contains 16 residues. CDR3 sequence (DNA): TGTGCCAGCAGCTTGCGTGGGGGCGGGCGAAACACTGAAGCTTTCTTT. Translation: CASSLRGGGRNTEAFF.

The CDR3 DNA is TGTGCCTGGAGTGCCGGACTAGCGGGGGCCACCTACAATGAGCAGTTCTTC. This translates into CAWSAGLAGATYNEQFF. V gene TRBV30 combines with J gene TRBJ2-1; 13 nucleotides agree with TRBD2. Germline CDR1 reads GTSNPN; CDR2 reads SVGIG (reference sequence). Trimming cost V 1 base and J 2 bases; bases outside gene matches: 5. The CDR3 loop spans 17 amino acids.

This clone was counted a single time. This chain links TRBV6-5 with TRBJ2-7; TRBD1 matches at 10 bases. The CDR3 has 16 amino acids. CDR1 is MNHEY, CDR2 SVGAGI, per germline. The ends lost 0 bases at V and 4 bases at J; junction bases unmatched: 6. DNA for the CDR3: TGTGCCAGCAGTTACTCCCGGGACAGGGGACCTTACGAGCAGTACGTC. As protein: CASSYSRDRGPYEQYV.

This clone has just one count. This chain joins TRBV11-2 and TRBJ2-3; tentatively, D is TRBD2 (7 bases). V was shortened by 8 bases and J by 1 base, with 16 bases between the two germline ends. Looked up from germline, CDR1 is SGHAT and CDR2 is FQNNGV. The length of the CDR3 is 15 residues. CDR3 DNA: TGTGCCAGCCGGCGTTCGGGGGGCCGCACAGATACGCAGTATTTT. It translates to CASRRSGGRTDTQYF.

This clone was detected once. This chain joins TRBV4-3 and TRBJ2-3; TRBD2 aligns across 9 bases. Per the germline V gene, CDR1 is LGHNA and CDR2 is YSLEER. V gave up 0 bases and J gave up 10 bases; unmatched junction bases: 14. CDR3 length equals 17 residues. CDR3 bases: TGCGCCAGCAGCCAAGATAAGACTAGCGGCGCCATCAAGGCGCAGTATTTT. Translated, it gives CASSQDKTSGAIKAQYF.

The CDR3 DNA follows: TGTGCCAGCAGCCAAGATGTCGCTGCCTACGAGCAGTACGTC. Translating it yields CASSQDVAAYEQYV. The chain joins TRBV3-1 (or the pseudogene TRBV3-2) to TRBJ2-7; D is unresolved. This CDR3 has 14 amino acids. V shed 0 bases and J shed 2 bases, with 8 bases lying between them. Germline V lookup: CDR1 LGHDT, CDR2 YNNKEL (reference sequence).

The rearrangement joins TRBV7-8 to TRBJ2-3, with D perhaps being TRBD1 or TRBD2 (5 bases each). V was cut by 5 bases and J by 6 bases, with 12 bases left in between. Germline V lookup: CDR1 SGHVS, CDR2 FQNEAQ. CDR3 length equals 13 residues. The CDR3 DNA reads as TGTGCCAGCAGCCCGGGACGTCACGATACGCAGTATTTT. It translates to CASSPGRHDTQYF.